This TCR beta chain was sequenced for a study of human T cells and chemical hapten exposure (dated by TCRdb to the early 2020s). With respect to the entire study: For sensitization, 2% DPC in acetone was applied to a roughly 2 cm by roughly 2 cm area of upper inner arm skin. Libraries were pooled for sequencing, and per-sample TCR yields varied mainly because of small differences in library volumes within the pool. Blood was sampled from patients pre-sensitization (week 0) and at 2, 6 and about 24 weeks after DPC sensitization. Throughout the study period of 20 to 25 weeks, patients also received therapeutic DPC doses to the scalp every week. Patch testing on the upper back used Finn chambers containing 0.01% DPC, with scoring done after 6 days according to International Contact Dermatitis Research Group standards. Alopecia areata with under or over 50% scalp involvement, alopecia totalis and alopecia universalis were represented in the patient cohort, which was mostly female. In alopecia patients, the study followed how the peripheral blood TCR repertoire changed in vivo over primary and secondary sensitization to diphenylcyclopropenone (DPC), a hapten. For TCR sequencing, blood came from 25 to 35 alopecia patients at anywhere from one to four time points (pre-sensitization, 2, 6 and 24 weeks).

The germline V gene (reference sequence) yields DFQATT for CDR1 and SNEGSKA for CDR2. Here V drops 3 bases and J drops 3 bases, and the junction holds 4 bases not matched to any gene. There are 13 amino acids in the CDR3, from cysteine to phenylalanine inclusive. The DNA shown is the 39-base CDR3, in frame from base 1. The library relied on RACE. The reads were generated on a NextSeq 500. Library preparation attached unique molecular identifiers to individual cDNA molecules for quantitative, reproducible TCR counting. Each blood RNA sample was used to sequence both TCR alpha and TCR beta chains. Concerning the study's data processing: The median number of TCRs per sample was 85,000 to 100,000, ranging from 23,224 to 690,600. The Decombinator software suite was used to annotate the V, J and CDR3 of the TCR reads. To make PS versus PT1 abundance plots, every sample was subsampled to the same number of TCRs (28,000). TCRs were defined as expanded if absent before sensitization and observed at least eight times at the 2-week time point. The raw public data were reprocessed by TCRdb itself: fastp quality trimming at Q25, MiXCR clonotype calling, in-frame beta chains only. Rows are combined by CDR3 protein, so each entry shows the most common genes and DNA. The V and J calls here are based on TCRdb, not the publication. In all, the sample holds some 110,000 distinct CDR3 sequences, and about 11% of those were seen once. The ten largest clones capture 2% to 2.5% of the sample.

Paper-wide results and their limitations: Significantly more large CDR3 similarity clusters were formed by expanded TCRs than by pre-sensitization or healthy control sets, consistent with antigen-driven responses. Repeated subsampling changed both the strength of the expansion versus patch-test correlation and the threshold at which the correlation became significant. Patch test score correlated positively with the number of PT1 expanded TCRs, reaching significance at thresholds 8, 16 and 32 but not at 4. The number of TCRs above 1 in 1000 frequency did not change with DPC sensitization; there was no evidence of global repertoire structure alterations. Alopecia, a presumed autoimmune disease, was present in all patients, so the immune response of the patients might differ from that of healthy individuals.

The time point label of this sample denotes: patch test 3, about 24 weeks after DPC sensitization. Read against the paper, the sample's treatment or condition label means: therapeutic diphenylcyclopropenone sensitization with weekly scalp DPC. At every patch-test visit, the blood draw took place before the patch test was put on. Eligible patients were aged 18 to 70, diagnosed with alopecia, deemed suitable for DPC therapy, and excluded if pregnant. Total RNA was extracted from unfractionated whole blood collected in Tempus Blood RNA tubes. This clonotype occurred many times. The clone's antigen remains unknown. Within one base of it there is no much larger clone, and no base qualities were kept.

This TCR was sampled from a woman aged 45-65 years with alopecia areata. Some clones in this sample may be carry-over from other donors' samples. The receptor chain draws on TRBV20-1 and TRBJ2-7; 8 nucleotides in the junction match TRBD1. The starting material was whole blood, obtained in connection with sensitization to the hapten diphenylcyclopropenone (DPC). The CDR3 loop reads CSARQGASYEQYF. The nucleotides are TGCAGTGCTAGGCAGGGGGCGAGCTACGAGCAGTACTTC.